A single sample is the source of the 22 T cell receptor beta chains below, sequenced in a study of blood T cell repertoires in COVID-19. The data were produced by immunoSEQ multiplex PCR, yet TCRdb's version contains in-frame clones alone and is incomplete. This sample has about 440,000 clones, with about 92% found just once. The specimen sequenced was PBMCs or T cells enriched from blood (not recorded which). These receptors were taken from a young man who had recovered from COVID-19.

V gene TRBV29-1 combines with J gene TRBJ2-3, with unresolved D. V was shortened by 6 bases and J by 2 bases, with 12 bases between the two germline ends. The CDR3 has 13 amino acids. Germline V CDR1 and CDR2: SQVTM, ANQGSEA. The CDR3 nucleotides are TGCAGCGTGATGATTAAGCCCACAGATACGCAGTATTTT. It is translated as CSVMIKPTDTQYF.

CDR3 residues: CASSLDRLGYTF. CDR3 DNA: TGTGCCAGCAGCCTCGACAGACTTGGCTACACCTTC. V usage is TRBV14 and J usage is TRBJ1-2; a possible D gene is TRBD1 (5 bases). This CDR3 region has 12 residues. Germline V lookup: CDR1 SGHDN, CDR2 FVKESK. V was clipped by 4 bases and J by 7 bases, with 10 bases between them.

The DNA of the CDR3 is TGCGCCAGCAGCCGAGTACGCGGGAACACTGAAGCTTTCTTT. Translation: CASSRVRGNTEAFF. The gene calls are TRBV4-1 and TRBJ1-1; unclear D gene. Germline V lookup: CDR1 MGHRA, CDR2 YSYEKL. This CDR3 comprises 14 residues. Trimming removed 4 bases at V and 1 base at J, with 10 bases between.

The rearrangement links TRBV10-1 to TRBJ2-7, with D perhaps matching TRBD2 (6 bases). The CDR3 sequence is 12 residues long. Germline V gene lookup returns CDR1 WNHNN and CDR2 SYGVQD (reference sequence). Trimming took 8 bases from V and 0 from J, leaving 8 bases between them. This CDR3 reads CASGDSSYEQYF. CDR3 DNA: TGCGCCAGCGGGGACTCCTCCTACGAGCAGTACTTC.

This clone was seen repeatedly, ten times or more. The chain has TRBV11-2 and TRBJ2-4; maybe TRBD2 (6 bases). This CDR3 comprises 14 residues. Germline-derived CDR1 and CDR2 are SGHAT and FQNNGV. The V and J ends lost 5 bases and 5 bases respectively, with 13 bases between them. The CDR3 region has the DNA TGTGCCAGCAGCCCCGGGGAGGCTGAAAACATTCAGTACTTC. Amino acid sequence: CASSPGEAENIQYF.

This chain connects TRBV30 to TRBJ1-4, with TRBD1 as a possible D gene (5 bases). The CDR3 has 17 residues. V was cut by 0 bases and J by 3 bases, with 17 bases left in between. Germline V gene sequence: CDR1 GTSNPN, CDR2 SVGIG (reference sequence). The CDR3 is CAWSVIRVQVPNEKLFF. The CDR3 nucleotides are TGTGCCTGGAGTGTAATTCGAGTACAGGTCCCTAATGAAAAACTGTTTTTT.

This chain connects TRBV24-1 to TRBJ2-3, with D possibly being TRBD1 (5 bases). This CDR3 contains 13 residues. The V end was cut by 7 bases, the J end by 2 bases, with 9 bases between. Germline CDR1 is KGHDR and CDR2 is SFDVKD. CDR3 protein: CATRRGFTDTQYF. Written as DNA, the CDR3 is TGTGCCACCAGAAGGGGTTTCACAGATACGCAGTATTTT.

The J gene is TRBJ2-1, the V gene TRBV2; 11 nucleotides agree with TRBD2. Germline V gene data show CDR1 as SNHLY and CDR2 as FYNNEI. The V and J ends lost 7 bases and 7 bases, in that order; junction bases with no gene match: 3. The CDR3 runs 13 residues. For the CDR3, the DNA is TGTGCCAGCATGGGGACTAGCGGTAATGAGCAGTTCTTC. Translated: CASMGTSGNEQFF.

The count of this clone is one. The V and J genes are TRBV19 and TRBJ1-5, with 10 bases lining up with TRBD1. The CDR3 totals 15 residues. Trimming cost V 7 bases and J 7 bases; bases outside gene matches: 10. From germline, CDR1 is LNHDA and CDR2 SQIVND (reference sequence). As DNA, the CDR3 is TGTGCCAGTACCCCCCACGACAGGGGGCGGCAGCCCCAGCATTTT. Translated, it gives CASTPHDRGRQPQHF.

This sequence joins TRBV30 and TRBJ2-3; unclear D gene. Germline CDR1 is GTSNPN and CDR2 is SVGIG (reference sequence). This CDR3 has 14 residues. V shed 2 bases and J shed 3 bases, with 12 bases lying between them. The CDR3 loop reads CAWSPPSVTDTQYF. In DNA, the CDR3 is TGTGCCTGGAGTCCTCCTTCGGTAACAGATACGCAGTATTTT.

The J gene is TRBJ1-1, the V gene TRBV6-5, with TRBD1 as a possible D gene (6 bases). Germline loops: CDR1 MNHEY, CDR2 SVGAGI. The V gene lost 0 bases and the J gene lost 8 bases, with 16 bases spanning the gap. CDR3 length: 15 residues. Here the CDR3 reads CASSYSYRTAREAFF. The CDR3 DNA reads TGTGCCAGCAGTTACTCGTATAGGACAGCCAGAGAAGCTTTCTTT.

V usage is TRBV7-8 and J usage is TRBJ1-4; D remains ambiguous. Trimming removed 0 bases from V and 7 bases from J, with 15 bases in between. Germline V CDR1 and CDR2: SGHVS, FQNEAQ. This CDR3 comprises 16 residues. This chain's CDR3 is CASSLATVGGSEKLFF. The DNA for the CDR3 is TGTGCCAGCAGCTTAGCTACAGTCGGAGGATCTGAAAAACTGTTTTTT.

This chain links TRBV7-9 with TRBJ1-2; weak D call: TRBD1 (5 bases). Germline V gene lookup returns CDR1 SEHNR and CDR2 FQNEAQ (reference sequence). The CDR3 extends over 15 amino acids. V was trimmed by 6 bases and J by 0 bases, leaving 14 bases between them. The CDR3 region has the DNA TGTGCCAGCAGTCTCTCGACAGCACCTAACTATGGCTACACCTTC. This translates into CASSLSTAPNYGYTF.

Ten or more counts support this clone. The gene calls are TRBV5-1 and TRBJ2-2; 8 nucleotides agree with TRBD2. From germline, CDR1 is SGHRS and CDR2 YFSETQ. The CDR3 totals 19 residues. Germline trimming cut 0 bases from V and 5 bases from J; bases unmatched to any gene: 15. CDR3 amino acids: CASSLVVWGGRRGTGELFF. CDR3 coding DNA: TGCGCCAGCAGCTTGGTGGTTTGGGGCGGGAGGAGAGGGACCGGGGAGCTGTTTTTT.

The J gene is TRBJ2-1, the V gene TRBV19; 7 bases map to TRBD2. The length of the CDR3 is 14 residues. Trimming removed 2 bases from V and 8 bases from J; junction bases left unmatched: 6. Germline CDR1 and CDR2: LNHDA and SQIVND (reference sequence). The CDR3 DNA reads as TGTGCCAGTAGTATACCCCCGCTAGCGGATGAGCAGTTCTTC. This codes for CASSIPPLADEQFF.

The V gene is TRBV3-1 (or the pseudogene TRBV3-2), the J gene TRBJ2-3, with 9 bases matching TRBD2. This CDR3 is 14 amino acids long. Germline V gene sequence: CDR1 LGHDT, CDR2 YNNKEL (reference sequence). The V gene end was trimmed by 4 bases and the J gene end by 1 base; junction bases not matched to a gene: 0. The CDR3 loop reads CASSRGGGTDTQYF. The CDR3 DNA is TGTGCCAGCAGCCGCGGGGGGGGCACAGATACGCAGTATTTT.

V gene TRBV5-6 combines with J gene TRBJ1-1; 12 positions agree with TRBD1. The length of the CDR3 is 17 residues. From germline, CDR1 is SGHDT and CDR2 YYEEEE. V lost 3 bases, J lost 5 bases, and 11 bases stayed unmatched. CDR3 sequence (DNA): TGTGCCAGCAGCTCATTCGGGACAGGGGGCTTAAGTACTGAAGCTTTCTTT. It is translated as CASSSFGTGGLSTEAFF.

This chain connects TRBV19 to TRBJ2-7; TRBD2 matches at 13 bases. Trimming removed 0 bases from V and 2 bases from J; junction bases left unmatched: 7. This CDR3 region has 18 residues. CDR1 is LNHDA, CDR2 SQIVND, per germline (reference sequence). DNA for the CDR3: TGTGCCAGTAGTATAGACGCCGGGACTAGCGGGGCTACCTACGAGCAGTACTTC. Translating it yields CASSIDAGTSGATYEQYF.

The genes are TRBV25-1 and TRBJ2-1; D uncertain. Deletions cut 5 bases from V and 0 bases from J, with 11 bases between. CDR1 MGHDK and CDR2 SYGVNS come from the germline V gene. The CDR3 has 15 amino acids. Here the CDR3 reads CASSITAASYNEQFF. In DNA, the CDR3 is TGTGCCAGCAGTATTACTGCCGCCTCCTACAATGAGCAGTTCTTC.

CDR3 region: CASSQSLGAYNEQFF. DNA of the CDR3: TGTGCCAGCAGCCAATCCCTGGGGGCGTACAATGAGCAGTTCTTC. The gene calls are TRBV14 and TRBJ2-1; perhaps TRBD1 as D (6 bases). CDR1 is SGHDN and CDR2 is FVKESK in the germline V gene. The V and J ends lost 2 bases and 4 bases respectively, with 12 bases between them. The length of the CDR3 is 15 residues.

For the CDR3, the DNA is TGTGCCAGCAGTTATGTGACAGGGTCCTACGAGCAGTACTTC. Its protein is CASSYVTGSYEQYF. The chain links TRBV28 to TRBJ2-7; 7 nucleotides align to TRBD1. CDR3 length equals 14 residues. Unmatched junction bases numbered 4, after V lost 4 bases and J lost 1 base. CDR1 MDHEN and CDR2 SYDVKM come from the germline V gene.

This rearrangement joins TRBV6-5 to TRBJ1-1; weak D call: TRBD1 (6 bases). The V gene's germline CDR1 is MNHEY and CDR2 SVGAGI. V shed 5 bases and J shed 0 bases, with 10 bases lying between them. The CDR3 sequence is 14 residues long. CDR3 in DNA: TGTGCCAGCAGTAGACAGGTCATGAACACTGAAGCTTTCTTT. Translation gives CASSRQVMNTEAFF.